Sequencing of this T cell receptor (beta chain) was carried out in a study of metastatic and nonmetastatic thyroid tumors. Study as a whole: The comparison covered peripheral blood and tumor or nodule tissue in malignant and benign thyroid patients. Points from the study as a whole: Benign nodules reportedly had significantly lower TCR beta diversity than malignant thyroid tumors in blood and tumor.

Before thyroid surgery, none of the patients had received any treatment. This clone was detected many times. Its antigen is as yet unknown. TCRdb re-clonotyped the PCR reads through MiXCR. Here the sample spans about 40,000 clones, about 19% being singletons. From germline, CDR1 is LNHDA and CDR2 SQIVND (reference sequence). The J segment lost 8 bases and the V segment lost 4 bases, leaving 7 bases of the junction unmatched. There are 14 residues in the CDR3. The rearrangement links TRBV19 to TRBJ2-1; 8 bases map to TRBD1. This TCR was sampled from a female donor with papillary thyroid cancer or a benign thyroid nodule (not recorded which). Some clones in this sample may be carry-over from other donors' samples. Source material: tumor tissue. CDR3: CASSSGDRPHEQFF. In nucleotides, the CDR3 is TGTGCCAGTAGTAGTGGGGACAGGCCCCATGAGCAGTTCTTC.